A single sample gave rise to the 20 T cell receptor beta chains below, sequenced in a study of control samples from healthy donors and cancer patients. Assay used: immunoSEQ multiplex PCR; TCRdb lists only in-frame clones, some missing. The sample carries 350,000 to 450,000 clones, approximately 90% recorded once. Sequencing was performed on PBMCs. Receptors originate from a middle-aged man with head and neck cancer.

The chain combines TRBV9 with TRBJ2-3, with 7 bases fitting TRBD1. V was clipped by 2 bases and J by 5 bases; unmatched bases: 14. From germline, CDR1 is SGDLS and CDR2 YYNGEE. The CDR3 contains 17 residues. The CDR3 loop reads CASSVPSWTGPGDTQYF. In nucleotides, the CDR3 is TGTGCCAGCAGCGTTCCTTCATGGACAGGTCCGGGAGATACGCAGTATTTT.

The CDR3 spells CASSMETAGNTIYF. The CDR3 DNA reads as TGTGCCAGTAGTATGGAGACAGCAGGAAACACCATATATTTT. The rearrangement links TRBV19 to TRBJ1-3; possibly TRBD1 for D (5 bases). Trimming removed 3 bases at V and 4 bases at J, with 10 bases between. CDR3 length equals 14 residues. Germline CDR1 is LNHDA and CDR2 is SQIVND (reference sequence).

V is TRBV19 and J is TRBJ2-1; 8 bases agree with TRBD1. This CDR3 is built from 15 residues. Germline CDR1 reads LNHDA; CDR2 reads SQIVND (reference sequence). The V segment lost 4 bases and the J segment 7 bases; nucleotides outside the gene matches: 9. Here the CDR3 reads CASSRAGGNRNEQFF. DNA of the CDR3: TGTGCCAGTAGTAGGGCAGGGGGCAATCGGAATGAGCAGTTCTTC.

The chain employs TRBV6-2 or TRBV6-3 and TRBJ2-7, with D unresolved. The CDR3 is 13 residues long. The V gene's germline CDR1 is MNHEY and CDR2 SVGEGT. The V end was cut by 6 bases, the J end by 3 bases, with 12 bases between. The CDR3 loop reads CASSPGRRYEQYF. CDR3 DNA: TGTGCCAGCAGCCCGGGTCGTCGCTACGAGCAGTACTTC.

This clone was recorded a few times. V and J are TRBV12-3 or TRBV12-4 and TRBJ2-7, with D possibly TRBD2 on 5 matching bases. This CDR3 comprises 12 residues. Trimming took 2 bases from V and 5 from J, leaving 7 bases between them. The CDR3 DNA is TGTGCCAGCAGTTTATCGGGGAACGAGCAGTACTTC. Translating it yields CASSLSGNEQYF.

This CDR3 reads CATSREEGVQPQHF. CDR3 nucleotides: TGTGCCACCAGCAGAGAGGAGGGGGTTCAGCCCCAGCATTTT. The chain uses TRBV15 and TRBJ1-5, with D possibly matching TRBD1 (6 bases). The CDR3 totals 14 residues. Trimming stripped 0 bases from V and 6 bases from J, with 9 bases between. Germline V gives CDR1 LNHNV, CDR2 YYDKDF (reference sequence).

The V call is TRBV28, the J call TRBJ2-3, with 15 bases matching TRBD2. Unmatched junction bases numbered 4, after V lost 5 bases and J lost 4 bases. The CDR3 totals 16 residues. Germline V gene sequence: CDR1 MDHEN, CDR2 SYDVKM. The CDR3 loop reads CASSPRTSGGADTQYF. CDR3 sequence (DNA): TGTGCCAGCAGTCCCCGGACTAGCGGGGGGGCAGATACGCAGTATTTT.

The gene calls are TRBV5-4 and TRBJ2-3; 12 nucleotides line up with TRBD2. V lost 0 bases, J lost 3 bases, and 5 bases stayed unmatched. Germline lookup yields CDR1 SGHNT and CDR2 YYREEE (reference sequence). This CDR3 is 17 amino acids long. The CDR3 loop is CASSLATSGGHTDTQYF. DNA of the CDR3: TGTGCCAGCAGCTTGGCCACTAGCGGGGGGCATACAGATACGCAGTATTTT.

The rearrangement joins TRBV7-9 to TRBJ2-7; perhaps TRBD1 as D (6 bases). The CDR3 totals 15 residues. Germline-derived CDR1 and CDR2 are SEHNR and FQNEAQ (reference sequence). V gave up 5 bases and J gave up 6 bases, with 20 bases separating them. The CDR3 DNA sequence: TGTGCCAGCAGCACCGGGACACTTCTAATAAGCGAGCAGTACTTC. Its protein is CASSTGTLLISEQYF.

The chain combines TRBV11-3 with TRBJ2-2, with 9 bases fitting TRBD1. The germline CDR1 and CDR2 sequences are SGHNT and YENEEA. Trimming took 4 bases from V and 4 from J; bases not matched to a gene: 4. The CDR3 consists of 15 residues. In DNA form, the CDR3 reads TGTGCCAGCAGCTCAAACAGGGGGCGCACCGGGGAGCTGTTTTTT. Protein: CASSSNRGRTGELFF.

CDR3 nucleotide sequence: TGTGCCAGCAGCTTACAGGTCAACACTGAAGCTTTCTTT. Residues: CASSLQVNTEAFF. This chain connects TRBV11-2 to TRBJ1-1, with D hard to call. The CDR3 has 13 residues. Per germline, CDR1 SGHAT and CDR2 FQNNGV. V shed 2 bases and J shed 2 bases, with 6 bases lying between them.

The gene calls are TRBV6-1 and TRBJ1-6; TRBD1 matches 8 bases. Germline-derived CDR1 and CDR2 are MNHNS and SASEGT. The V segment lost 4 bases and the J segment 0 bases; nucleotides outside the gene matches: 11. CDR3 length: 19 residues. The CDR3 DNA follows: TGTGCCAGCAGTGCGCCCAGGACAGGGATTATCTCCTATAATTCACCCCTCCACTTT. This codes for CASSAPRTGIISYNSPLHF.

The V call is TRBV5-1, the J call TRBJ2-1; TRBD2 matches 12 bases. The CDR3 loop spans 17 amino acids. Germline assignment: CDR1 SGHRS and CDR2 YFSETQ. Germline trimming cut 4 bases from V and 8 bases from J; bases unmatched to any gene: 13. In DNA, the CDR3 is TGCGCCAGCAGCCCGTTCCTACTAGCGGGGGGCAGGTATGAGCAGTTCTTC. Residues: CASSPFLLAGGRYEQFF. Complete variable domain (other parts from reference TRBV5-1 and TRBJ2-1): KAGVTQTPRYLIKTRGQQVTLSCSPISGHRSVSWYQQTPGQGLQFLFEYFSETQRNKGNFPGRFSGRQFSNSRSEMNVSTLELGDSALYLCASSPFLLAGGRYEQFFGPGTRLTVL.

This chain uses TRBV5-4 with TRBJ2-1; 8 bases align to TRBD2. V trimming: 3 bases; J trimming: 3 bases; junction bases outside the gene matches: 8. CDR3 length: 16 amino acids. Germline V gene sequence: CDR1 SGHNT, CDR2 YYREEE (reference sequence). The chain's CDR3 is CASSSTSGAFYNEQFF. CDR3 nucleotide sequence: TGTGCCAGCAGCTCAACTAGCGGAGCCTTCTACAATGAGCAGTTCTTC.

This clone was picked up a small number of times. DNA of the CDR3: TGTGCTAGTGGTTTGGGACTAGCGGAGCAGTTCTTC. Amino acids: CASGLGLAEQFF. This chain joins TRBV12-5 and TRBJ2-1, with 8 bases matching TRBD2. Unmatched junction bases numbered 0, after V lost 1 base and J lost 10 bases. The CDR3 is made up of 12 amino acids. From germline, CDR1 is LGHNT and CDR2 FRNRAP.

This chain connects TRBV5-1 to TRBJ2-3; 8 bases fit TRBD2. The ends lost 4 bases at V and 3 bases at J; junction bases unmatched: 10. The germline gives CDR1 SGHRS, CDR2 YFSETQ. This CDR3 contains 16 residues. CDR3 loop: CASSLRGADFTDTQYF. CDR3 bases: TGCGCCAGCAGCCTGCGGGGGGCTGATTTTACAGATACGCAGTATTTT.

J is TRBJ1-5 and V is TRBV3-1 (or the pseudogene TRBV3-2), with 7 bases aligning to TRBD1. Trimming cost V 11 bases and J 7 bases; bases outside gene matches: 2. Germline V lookup: CDR1 LGHDT, CDR2 YNNKEL (reference sequence). The CDR3 sequence is 10 residues long. This chain's CDR3 is CARQGQPQHF. The CDR3, as DNA: TGTGCCCGACAGGGACAGCCCCAGCATTTT.

This chain connects TRBV29-1 to TRBJ1-1; D is uncertain. Germline CDR1 reads SQVTM; CDR2 reads ANQGSEA. Trimming removed 3 bases from V and 13 bases from J, with 9 bases in between. The CDR3 is made up of 9 amino acids. CDR3 sequence reads: CSVECHDFF. As DNA, the CDR3 is TGCAGCGTTGAGTGTCATGATTTCTTT.

The V call is TRBV27, the J call TRBJ1-6; TRBD1 is a possible D gene (5 bases). This CDR3 is 14 amino acids long. Germline V CDR1 and CDR2: MNHEY, SMNVEV (reference sequence). V was cut by 5 bases and J by 7 bases, with 12 bases left in between. The DNA for the CDR3 is TGTGCCAGCAGTCTCGGGACCGAAAATTCACCCCTCCACTTT. This gives the protein CASSLGTENSPLHF.

The chain uses TRBV30 and TRBJ1-4, with 9 bases identical to TRBD1. There are 16 residues in the CDR3. Germline-derived CDR1 and CDR2 are GTSNPN and SVGIG (reference sequence). J gave up 4 bases and V 0 bases, and 6 bases lay outside the gene matches. CDR3 protein: CAWSVKRGQGNEKLFF. The CDR3, as DNA: TGTGCCTGGAGTGTAAAAAGGGGACAGGGTAATGAAAAACTGTTTTTT.